The rows below give T cell receptor beta chains drawn from one sample of a study of blood T cell repertoires in COVID-19. This table comes from immunoSEQ multiplex PCR, and its TCRdb copy is limited to in-frame clones, with some not included. The sample consists of under 300,000 clones, approximately 84% of them appearing once. The sample was peripheral blood. All receptors come from a human donor with COVID-19, enrolled during active disease. The donor label of this sample is uncertain. The conserved cysteine and the conserved F or W are not part of the CDR3 here.

J | V | CDR3
TRBJ1-2 | TRBV6-5 | ASILDRVNGYT
TRBJ2-1 | TRBV6-6 | ATRLGQGAFEQF
TRBJ2-5 | TRBV19 | ASRETDQETQY
TRBJ1-4 | TRBV11-1 | ASSHRTSHGEKLF
TRBJ1-3 | TRBV11-3 | ASSLGLTGSGNTIY
TRBJ1-1 | TRBV6-4 | ASRREDRPNTEAF
TRBJ2-1 | TRBV5-1 | ASSLEGTSGGNEQF
TRBJ1-2 | TRBV28 | ASSDSRTGGYYGYT
TRBJ2-2 | TRBV2 | ASTGTFSTGELF
TRBJ2-2 | TRBV29-1 | SVENGVGGITGELF
TRBJ2-5 | TRBV3-1/TRBV3-2 | ASSQGIGTGQETQY
TRBJ1-1 | TRBV5-1 | ASSSLTLGGLEAF
TRBJ2-3 | TRBV13 | ASSLSRGTDTQY
TRBJ1-3 | TRBV5-1 | ASSLGGRARTGNTIY
TRBJ2-7 | TRBV29-1 | SAGTGVYEQY
TRBJ2-7 | TRBV7-9 | ASSLRGQGSYEQY
TRBJ2-7 | TRBV7-8 | ASSLGQGGSSYEQY
TRBJ1-3 | TRBV3-1/TRBV3-2 | ASSQGDISGNTIY
TRBJ1-2 | TRBV29-1 | SVEERGRGLDYGYT
TRBJ1-5 | TRBV19 | ASSRDRNQPQH
TRBJ2-7 | TRBV6-5 | ASRRTGVSYEQY
TRBJ1-1 | TRBV29-1 | SVDRGVTEAF
TRBJ1-2 | TRBV10-3 | AISDLAGANGYT
TRBJ1-1 | TRBV5-1 | ASSPGAENTEAF
TRBJ2-5 | TRBV7-9 | ASSLVGGRLKGETQY
TRBJ1-2 | TRBV19 | AVLGGVFYGYT
TRBJ1-1 | TRBV5-4 | ASSLGRTGTEAF
TRBJ2-2 | TRBV18 | ASSPAVAAGAGELF
TRBJ2-7 | TRBV3-1/TRBV3-2 | ASSQDTSEQY
TRBJ1-1 | TRBV6-5 | ASTGAGNTEAF
TRBJ2-1 | TRBV29-1 | SVEDLGAAYNEQF
TRBJ2-7 | TRBV2 | ASSGTSGSHEQY
TRBJ1-1 | TRBV18 | ASSPPSDSLNTEAF
TRBJ2-5 | TRBV12-5 | ASGLAPTPAGAKETQY
TRBJ2-1 | TRBV6-2/TRBV6-3 | ASSTRLAPYNEQF
TRBJ1-4 | TRBV7-9 | ASSLRTGAATNEKLF
TRBJ2-7 | TRBV19 | ASSIRAGTSSYEQY
TRBJ1-2 | TRBV4-3 | ASSPRTGGVYGYT
TRBJ2-1 | TRBV7-2 | ASTLVSGYNEQF
TRBJ1-4 | TRBV30 | AWSEPGSEKLF
TRBJ1-6 | TRBV7-9 | ASSFGTGVNSPLH
TRBJ1-3 | TRBV4-1 | ASSLRDSGNTIY
TRBJ2-3 | TRBV27 | ASTGEGTKRLPRDTQY
TRBJ1-2 | TRBV4-1 | ASSQEGGPTKASYGYT
TRBJ1-1 | TRBV11-3 | ASSSRDRGQGTEAF
TRBJ2-5 | TRBV3-1/TRBV3-2 | ASSQVRQLQETQY
TRBJ1-2 | TRBV20-1 | SASAPERGYT
TRBJ2-2 | TRBV19 | ASSPGSIRVGELF
TRBJ1-6 | TRBV5-6 | ASRWNRDRYNSPLH
TRBJ2-7 | TRBV28 | ASSSPDRAGEQY